Below are 25 T cell receptor beta chains sequenced from a single sample in a study of blood T cell repertoires in COVID-19. Data came from immunoSEQ multiplex PCR; TCRdb stores just in-frame clones and leaves some out. The sample contains about 190,000 clones, approximately 90% of which appear only once. Source material: peripheral blood. These receptors all come from a man aged 60-69 years with active or convalescent COVID-19.

The chain has TRBV7-6 and TRBJ1-2; the match to TRBD1 covers 9 bases. Trimming removed 1 base from V and 3 bases from J; junction bases left unmatched: 12. From germline, CDR1 is SGHVS and CDR2 FNYEAQ. This CDR3 spans 18 amino acids. The CDR3 DNA follows: TGTGCCAGCAGCTTAGGCGCGGGGGACAGGGTTCGGGACTATGGCTACACCTTC. Its protein product is CASSLGAGDRVRDYGYTF.

The J gene is TRBJ1-2, the V gene TRBV6-5, with TRBD1 matching over 7 bases. Losses at the gene ends were 7 bases for V and 7 bases for J; bases not matched to a gene: 9. The length of the CDR3 is 13 residues. Germline CDR1 MNHEY, CDR2 SVGAGI. CDR3: CASTITGVGGYTF. The CDR3 region has the DNA TGTGCCAGCACCATCACAGGGGTCGGTGGCTACACCTTC.

V gene TRBV20-1 combines with J gene TRBJ1-3; perhaps TRBD1 as D (6 bases). Germline V gene data show CDR1 as DFQATT and CDR2 as SNEGSKA (reference sequence). The V and J ends lost 3 bases and 3 bases respectively, with 15 bases between them. The CDR3 runs to 15 residues. CDR3 sequence: CSASGNRVSGNTIYF. The CDR3 region has the DNA TGCAGTGCTAGTGGAAACAGGGTTAGTGGAAACACCATATATTTT.

This clone was found once. This chain uses TRBV25-1 with TRBJ2-7; tentative D call: TRBD1 (5 bases). The germline gives CDR1 MGHDK, CDR2 SYGVNS. V gave up 6 bases and J gave up 2 bases, with 11 bases separating them. The CDR3 length is 13 residues. CDR3 protein: CASSRAGTYEQYF. In DNA, the CDR3 is TGTGCCAGCAGCAGGGCAGGGACCTACGAGCAGTACTTC.

The chain joins TRBV28 to TRBJ1-1; D is ambiguous. Per the germline V gene, CDR1 is MDHEN and CDR2 is SYDVKM. Deletions cut 5 bases from V and 1 base from J, with 14 bases between. The CDR3 has 15 residues. The CDR3 reads CASSPRAIWNTEAFF. DNA for the CDR3: TGTGCCAGCAGTCCGAGGGCAATTTGGAACACTGAAGCTTTCTTT.

The rearrangement uses TRBV10-3 and TRBJ1-6, with no clear D. The germline V gene encodes CDR1 ENHRY and CDR2 SYGVKD. Trimming took off 10 bases at V and 6 bases at J, with 16 bases between the two ends. This CDR3 comprises 14 residues. The CDR3 reads CATARLGANSPLHF. CDR3 coding DNA: TGTGCCACGGCGAGGTTAGGTGCTAATTCACCCCTCCACTTT.

In its sample, this clone was seen once. The CDR3 loop is CASSIAVNTGELFF. CDR3 coding DNA: TGTGCCAGTAGTATAGCGGTGAACACCGGGGAGCTGTTTTTT. The V call is TRBV19, the J call TRBJ2-2; D gene unclear. The CDR3 spans 14 residues. Germline loops: CDR1 LNHDA, CDR2 SQIVND (reference sequence). V shed 1 base and J shed 1 base, with 4 bases lying between them. Variable domain in full (rest from reference TRBV19 and TRBJ2-2): DGGITQSPKYLFRKEGQNVTLSCEQNLNHDAMYWYRQDPGQGLRLIYYSQIVNDFQKGDIAEGYSVSREKKESFPLTVTSAQKNPTAFYLCASSIAVNTGELFFGEGSRLTVL.

This chain joins TRBV3-1 (or the pseudogene TRBV3-2) and TRBJ2-7; 10 nucleotides agree with TRBD1. CDR3 length equals 16 residues. V shed 4 bases and J 2 bases; nucleotides not matched to a gene: 8. CDR1 is LGHDT, CDR2 YNNKEL, per germline (reference sequence). CDR3: CASSRDRGYGAYEQYF. CDR3 DNA sequence: TGTGCCAGCAGCCGGGACAGGGGCTACGGTGCCTACGAGCAGTACTTC.

The chain combines TRBV2 with TRBJ2-7; D is perhaps TRBD1 (6 bases). The ends were cut back, 8 bases at V and 4 bases at J, with 12 bases in the middle. Germline V gene data show CDR1 as SNHLY and CDR2 as FYNNEI. The CDR3 has 12 amino acids. CDR3 nucleotide sequence: TGTGCCAGCGCCTGGACAGTATACGAGCAGTACTTC. This codes for CASAWTVYEQYF.

This chain uses TRBV5-1 with TRBJ1-4, with TRBD1 as a possible D gene (5 bases). Germline CDR1 SGHRS, CDR2 YFSETQ. The V end was cut by 0 bases, the J end by 8 bases, with 14 bases between. CDR3 length: 15 amino acids. The CDR3 region has the DNA TGCGCCAGCAGCTTGGAGGCCAGGGAAACCGAAAAACTGTTTTTT. This gives the protein CASSLEARETEKLFF.

The chain recombines TRBV7-2 with TRBJ1-3; the D gene is possibly TRBD1 (6 bases). V was shortened by 6 bases and J by 2 bases, with 14 bases between the two germline ends. CDR1 is SGHTA and CDR2 is FQGNSA in the germline V gene. This CDR3 has 15 residues. CDR3 in amino acids: CASSPQGKAGNTIYF. CDR3 DNA sequence: TGTGCCAGCAGTCCACAGGGAAAGGCTGGAAACACCATATATTTT.

The chain is built from TRBV30 and TRBJ2-7; 9 bases line up with TRBD1. This CDR3 has 15 amino acids. Looked up from germline, CDR1 is GTSNPN and CDR2 is SVGIG (reference sequence). J was trimmed by 2 bases and V by 2 bases; bases with no gene match: 7. This CDR3 reads CAWSYGQGSTYEQYF. For the CDR3, the DNA is TGTGCCTGGAGTTACGGACAGGGGAGCACCTACGAGCAGTACTTC.

The chain has TRBV5-1 and TRBJ1-4, with TRBD1 as a possible D gene (5 bases). V lost 3 bases and J lost 3, with 12 bases in between. The CDR3 has 15 residues. Germline assignment: CDR1 SGHRS and CDR2 YFSETQ. The CDR3 loop reads CASSSYWGANEKLFF. Written as DNA, the CDR3 is TGCGCCAGCAGCTCGTATTGGGGGGCTAATGAAAAACTGTTTTTT.

This clone appeared a single time. The V gene is TRBV7-9, the J gene TRBJ2-5, with D tentatively TRBD2 (6 bases). The CDR3 contains 13 residues. Trimming took 5 bases from V and 7 from J, leaving 14 bases between them. Germline V gene lookup returns CDR1 SEHNR and CDR2 FQNEAQ (reference sequence). The CDR3 DNA is TGTGCCAGCAGCCTCGGGACTTCCGGGACCCAGTACTTC. Protein product: CASSLGTSGTQYF.

The CDR3 reads CASSFTGSGGSDTQYF. For the CDR3, the DNA is TGCGCCAGCAGCTTTACGGGTAGCGGGGGCTCAGATACGCAGTATTTT. V is TRBV5-1 and J is TRBJ2-3; 9 nucleotides agree with TRBD2. This CDR3 spans 16 amino acids. V was pared by 2 bases and J by 4 bases, with 8 bases of the junction left unmatched. Germline V gene sequence: CDR1 SGHRS, CDR2 YFSETQ.

The chain couples TRBV7-9 to TRBJ2-3; tentative D call: TRBD1 (6 bases). The CDR3 has 15 amino acids. V lost 5 bases to trimming and J lost 0 bases, with 12 bases between them. CDR1 and CDR2 (germline): SEHNR, FQNEAQ (reference sequence). The CDR3 spells CASSRQGMSTDTQYF. CDR3 nucleotide sequence: TGTGCCAGCAGCCGCCAGGGGATGAGCACAGATACGCAGTATTTT.

This clone appeared a few times. The V and J genes are TRBV6-1 and TRBJ1-2, with 9 bases matching TRBD1. V gave up 1 base and J gave up 1 base; unmatched junction bases: 1. The CDR3 totals 15 residues. The germline V gene has CDR1 MNHNS and CDR2 SASEGT. The chain's CDR3 is CASSEGTGDNYGYTF. CDR3 bases: TGTGCCAGCAGTGAAGGGACAGGGGATAACTATGGCTACACCTTC.

V gene TRBV30 combines with J gene TRBJ2-2; 12 nucleotides line up with TRBD2. CDR1 and CDR2 from the germline V gene are GTSNPN and SVGIG (reference sequence). With V trimmed by 1 base and J by 1 base, 10 bases remained unmatched. This CDR3 contains 19 residues. Written as DNA, the CDR3 is TGTGCCTGGAGTGAGAGCATCTGGACTAGCGGGGTGAACACCGGGGAGCTGTTTTTT. Its translation is CAWSESIWTSGVNTGELFF.

The CDR3 DNA reads as TGTGCCAGTAGTATAGGCCACCGAGGGGATACGCAGTATTTT. It is translated as CASSIGHRGDTQYF. The V call is TRBV19, the J call TRBJ2-3, with D maybe TRBD2 (5 bases). Trimming shortened V by 1 base and J by 6 bases, and 11 bases separated the two germline ends. CDR1 and CDR2 from the germline V gene are LNHDA and SQIVND (reference sequence). CDR3 size: 14 residues.

The chain carries TRBV7-9 and TRBJ1-4; D is possibly TRBD1 (5 bases). The CDR3 contains 16 residues. The germline CDR1 and CDR2 sequences are SEHNR and FQNEAQ (reference sequence). Trimming stripped 5 bases from V and 0 bases from J, with 13 bases between. CDR3 region: CASSNQGSATNEKLFF. The CDR3 DNA reads as TGTGCCAGCAGCAATCAGGGATCCGCAACTAATGAAAAACTGTTTTTT.

The genes are TRBV27 and TRBJ2-5, with D perhaps TRBD2 (5 bases). Germline lookup yields CDR1 MNHEY and CDR2 SMNVEV (reference sequence). V was clipped by 7 bases and J by 5 bases, with 8 bases between them. The CDR3 is 11 amino acids. CDR3 residues: CASKTGETQYF. CDR3 coding DNA: TGTGCCAGCAAGACGGGGGAGACCCAGTACTTC.

V usage is TRBV7-2 and J usage is TRBJ1-4; D may be TRBD1 (5 bases). Germline loops: CDR1 SGHTA, CDR2 FQGNSA. V was pared by 1 base and J by 5 bases, with 8 bases between. The CDR3 spans 14 residues. The CDR3 DNA is TGTGCCAGCAGCTTAGAGCCAGGGAATGAAAAACTGTTTTTT. It yields the protein CASSLEPGNEKLFF.

The gene calls are TRBV19 and TRBJ2-1; D is unresolved. This CDR3 is built from 13 residues. CDR1 is LNHDA and CDR2 is SQIVND in the germline V gene (reference sequence). V dropped 1 base and J dropped 10 bases, with 11 bases sitting between them. CDR3 region: CASSIASRVEQFF. CDR3 DNA: TGTGCCAGTAGTATAGCCTCTCGGGTAGAGCAGTTCTTC.

This chain links TRBV2 with TRBJ1-1; possibly TRBD1 for D (5 bases). Germline values: CDR1 SNHLY, CDR2 FYNNEI. The CDR3 is 15 amino acids. V lost 0 bases and J 10 bases, leaving 18 bases between the germline ends. The CDR3 sequence is CASSEAVGTGVPAFF. CDR3 nucleotide sequence: TGTGCCAGCAGTGAAGCGGTTGGTACGGGGGTTCCAGCTTTCTTT.

The V call is TRBV5-1, the J call TRBJ2-5; 9 bases agree with TRBD1. The V gene's germline CDR1 is SGHRS and CDR2 YFSETQ. V shed 4 bases and J 4 bases; nucleotides not matched to a gene: 8. The CDR3 has 15 amino acids. The CDR3 region is CASSPGRTGAETQYF. The CDR3 DNA is TGCGCCAGCAGCCCGGGTCGGACAGGGGCAGAGACCCAGTACTTC.